This T cell receptor beta chain is from a study of regulatory T cells in long-lasting Graves disease. Findings of the study overall: Newly diagnosed Graves' patients had higher TCR diversity than persistent ones. Repertoires from persistent disease leaned toward TRBV28, TRBJ1-2 and TRBJ2-5.

Germline assignment: CDR1 SQVTM and CDR2 ANQGSEA. Trimming pared 4 bases from V and 4 bases from J, leaving 10 bases between. The CDR3 totals 12 residues. iRepertoire HTBI primers and Arm-PCR of CDR3 regions built TCR beta libraries. Each CDR3 protein is one row after TCRdb ran MiXCR on the multiplex PCR reads. The table lists roughly 400,000 distinct CDR3 sequences, 20% of them singletons. The time point here: persistent/refractory GD, antithyroid drugs over 5 years with positive TRAb. RNA isolated from PBMCs was used to make the TCR library. Recruitment took place at an endocrinology department in Xi'an, China. This clonotype was detected a few times. Its cognate antigen is unknown.

Sequencing was performed on peripheral blood mononuclear cells (PBMCs), taken when the disease was refractory, from a patient treated with antithyroid drugs. The chain employs TRBV29-1 and TRBJ1-1; D unresolved. The receptor's source is a female donor with Graves disease. CDR3 coding DNA: TGCAGCGTTGGTAAGGTGGGCACTGAAGCTTTCTTT. Its translation is CSVGKVGTEAFF.